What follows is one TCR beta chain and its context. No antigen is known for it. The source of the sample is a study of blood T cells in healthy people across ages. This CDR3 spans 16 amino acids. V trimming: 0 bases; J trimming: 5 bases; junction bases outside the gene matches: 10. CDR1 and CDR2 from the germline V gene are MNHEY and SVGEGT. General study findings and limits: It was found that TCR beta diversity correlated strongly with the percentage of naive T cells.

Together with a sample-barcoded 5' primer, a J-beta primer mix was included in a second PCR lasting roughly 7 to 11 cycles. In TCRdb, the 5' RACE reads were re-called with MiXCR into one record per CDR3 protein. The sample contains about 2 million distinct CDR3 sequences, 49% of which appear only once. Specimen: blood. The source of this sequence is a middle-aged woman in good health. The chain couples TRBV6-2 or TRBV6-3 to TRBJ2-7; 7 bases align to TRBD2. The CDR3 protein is CASSYSSRLANDEQYF. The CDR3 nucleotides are TGTGCCAGCAGTTACTCCTCGAGACTAGCTAACGACGAGCAGTACTTC.